The 10 T cell receptor beta chains in this list originate from one sample, sequenced in a study of T-cell memory formation after mild COVID-19. MiXCR was run by TCRdb on the 5' RACE reads, yielding one entry per CDR3 protein. The table has 270,000 or so distinct CDR3 sequences, over 15% seen once. The specimen sequenced was PBMCs or a T cell subset sorted from them (not recorded which). Receptor source: a man aged 18 to 29 who had mild COVID-19 (a few samples of this study predate the infection). Cell type and time point are not known.

This clonotype was counted a few times. The J gene is TRBJ1-5, the V gene TRBV5-6; D may be TRBD1 (5 bases). Germline CDR1 reads SGHDT; CDR2 reads YYEEEE. The CDR3 spans 14 residues. V gave up 9 bases and J gave up 1 base, with 14 bases separating them. The CDR3 region is CATHRRDSNQPQHF. The DNA for the CDR3 is TGTGCCACCCATCGGCGGGACAGCAATCAGCCCCAGCATTTT.

This clonotype was counted between two and nine times. V gene TRBV2 combines with J gene TRBJ2-2, with D possibly TRBD2 on 7 matching bases. The germline V gene encodes CDR1 SNHLY and CDR2 FYNNEI. Trimming removed 7 bases from V and 4 bases from J, with 16 bases in between. This CDR3 spans 15 amino acids. CDR3 bases: TGTGCCAGCACCGGTGGAGGGGGGGGCACCGGGGAGCTGTTTTTT. This gives the protein CASTGGGGGTGELFF.

The CDR3 DNA follows: TGTGCCAGCTCACCACCGCGTATTTCCGGCAATTCACCCCTCCACTTT. Its translation: CASSPPRISGNSPLHF. This chain uses TRBV18 with TRBJ1-6, with D unclear. The length of the CDR3 is 16 residues. Germline CDR1 reads KGHSH; CDR2 reads LQKENI. Deletions cut 0 bases from V and 7 bases from J, with 13 bases between.

This clonotype showed up just a few times. This chain connects TRBV28 to TRBJ1-6; D ambiguous. Per germline, CDR1 MDHEN and CDR2 SYDVKM. The germline V and J ends were trimmed by 3 bases and 9 bases, with 3 bases remaining between them. There are 11 residues in the CDR3. The CDR3 DNA follows: TGTGCCAGCAGTTTTAGTTCACCCCTCCACTTT. Its translation: CASSFSSPLHF.

This clonotype was seen a few times. The genes are TRBV20-1 and TRBJ1-1; D call uncertain. From germline, CDR1 is DFQATT and CDR2 SNEGSKA (reference sequence). The CDR3 contains 15 residues. The germline V and J ends were trimmed by 1 base and 0 bases, with 12 bases remaining between them. This CDR3 is CSARVKQNLNTEAFF. The CDR3 nucleotides read TGCAGTGCTAGAGTAAAACAGAATCTGAACACTGAAGCTTTCTTT.

This clonotype was seen once. The V and J genes are TRBV7-9 and TRBJ1-1; perhaps TRBD1 as D (5 bases). CDR3 size: 14 residues. Germline V lookup: CDR1 SEHNR, CDR2 FQNEAQ (reference sequence). V was cut by 4 bases and J by 10 bases, with 19 bases left in between. The CDR3 here is CASSSPGTRRGAFF. CDR3 nucleotides: TGTGCCAGCAGCTCTCCCGGGACCCGAAGGGGAGCTTTCTTT.

The gene calls are TRBV7-6 and TRBJ2-1; maybe TRBD2 (7 bases). The length of the CDR3 is 15 residues. V lost 1 base and J 4 bases, leaving 11 bases between the germline ends. CDR1 and CDR2 (germline): SGHVS, FNYEAQ. As DNA, the CDR3 is TGTGCCAGCAGCTTAGAACGGGGGGCTTACAATGAGCAGTTCTTC. It codes for CASSLERGAYNEQFF.

This clonotype has a count of ten or more. V and J are TRBV4-3 and TRBJ2-6; D is unresolved. Per germline, CDR1 LGHNA and CDR2 YSLEER. The length of the CDR3 is 14 residues. V dropped 4 bases and J dropped 2 bases, with 6 bases sitting between them. In nucleotides, the CDR3 is TGCGCCAGCAGCCTCAATACTGGGGCCAACGTCCTGACTTTC. As protein: CASSLNTGANVLTF.

This clonotype came up a few times. V gene TRBV14 combines with J gene TRBJ2-5; D unresolved. V was clipped by 4 bases and J by 3 bases, with 18 bases between them. Germline assignment: CDR1 SGHDN and CDR2 FVKESK. The CDR3 extends over 16 amino acids. The CDR3 nucleotides are TGTGCCAGCAGCCCTGGGGTTTCGTCGGATGAAGAGACCCAGTACTTC. Translation gives CASSPGVSSDEETQYF. Using reference TRBV14 and TRBJ2-5 for the parts outside the CDR3, the full variable domain is EAGVTQFPSHSVIEKGQTVTLRCDPISGHDNLYWYRRVMGKEIKFLLHFVKESKQDESGMPNNRFLAERTGGTYSTLKVQPAELEDSGVYFCASSPGVSSDEETQYFGPGTRLLVL.

This clonotype was recorded many times. The chain recombines TRBV7-2 with TRBJ2-3; TRBD2 matches 7 bases. Germline assignment: CDR1 SGHTA and CDR2 FQGNSA. V trimming: 7 bases; J trimming: 5 bases; junction bases outside the gene matches: 9. The CDR3 runs to 14 residues. CDR3 DNA sequence: TGTGCCAGCACGGGGTTTTCGGGGGGAGATACGCAGTATTTT. This gives the protein CASTGFSGGDTQYF.